This T cell receptor beta chain was profiled in a study of blood T cell repertoires in COVID-19. Looking at the study overall: Nucleic acid was either cDNA or gDNA, and it came from T cells, B-cell-depleted T cells, or PBMCs.

Under the authors' procedure: How many nucleated cells were present was estimated from reference gene primer amplification. Clones were sequenced by immunoSEQ multiplex PCR, and TCRdb holds only the in-frame ones, with some missing. That table supplies the V and J calls and clone size; D and trimming were determined from the DNA. Counted here are under 150,000 clones, approximately 88% occurring once; the ten biggest clones make up around a quarter. The germline V gene has CDR1 MNHEY and CDR2 SVGAGI. The CDR3 spans 15 residues. V dropped 5 bases and J dropped 5; count of bases not matched to a gene: 4.

V usage is TRBV6-5 and J usage is TRBJ2-3; 13 bases agree with TRBD2. This TCR was recovered from a human donor in a cohort sampled during active COVID-19. Sample: peripheral blood. Here the CDR3 reads CASSRTSGGIDTQYF. The CDR3 bases are TGTGCCAGCAGTAGGACTAGCGGGGGAATAGATACGCAGTATTTT.